This T cell receptor (beta chain) was profiled in a study of blood T cells in healthy people across ages. Germline values: CDR1 SQVTM, CDR2 ANQGSEA. The CDR3 sequence is 14 residues long. Losses at the gene ends were 8 bases for V and 6 bases for J; bases not matched to a gene: 6. A second about 6 to 12 cycle PCR used barcoded and J-beta primers. Each single sample gave us at least 2.5 million CDR3-containing paired-end reads. TCRdb re-called the 5' RACE reads through MiXCR, storing one row per CDR3 protein. This sample has 750,000 or so distinct CDR3 sequences, with approximately 25% found just once. The sample was also linked to a second study, of T cells of mothers and their children. That source adds: Material was donated by three healthy Caucasian mothers and their six children. Researchers put all of the extracted RNA into cDNA synthesis, using roughly 1.5 ug per 15 ul.

Sequenced sample: blood. The chain joins TRBV29-1 to TRBJ2-1; 14 bases line up with TRBD2. The TCR originated in a boy aged 5-17 years in good health. The CDR3 region has the DNA TGCAGCTTGCGACTAGCGGGAGGGCCCAATGAGCAGTTCTTC. Translation gives CSLRLAGGPNEQFF.